This T cell receptor beta chain was sequenced for a study of ipilimumab plus nivolumab after autologous stem cell transplantation. On the study more broadly: The myeloma group: high-risk transplant-naive, or relapse within 3 years after first autologous transplant.

Study-wide results and caveats: Authors suggest TCR repertoire, Treg phenotype and gut microbiota support further study.

Profiling relied on immunoSEQ multiplex PCR, and the TCRdb table lists in-frame clones only, not all of them. There are about 10,000 clones in the sample; roughly two thirds occur only once, and 15% to 20% lies in the top ten. As for this clone: Its antigen is unidentified.

The CDR3 runs 14 residues. V was pared by 3 bases and J by 2 bases, with 10 bases between. Germline-derived CDR1 and CDR2 are SGHTA and FQGTGA. Ipilimumab, 1 mg/kg, started 14 to 28 days after autologous transplant. Patients received nivolumab 3 mg/kg at weeks 1, 4, 7, 10, then fortnightly to week 26. The source was PBMCs, collected in a trial of ipilimumab plus nivolumab as post-transplant consolidation. The clonotype was recovered from a female donor with multiple myeloma. This chain uses TRBV7-3 with TRBJ1-1; no firm D call. This CDR3 reads CASSFSLGNTEAFF. CDR3 sequence (DNA): TGTGCCAGCAGCTTTTCCCTTGGAAACACTGAAGCTTTCTTT.